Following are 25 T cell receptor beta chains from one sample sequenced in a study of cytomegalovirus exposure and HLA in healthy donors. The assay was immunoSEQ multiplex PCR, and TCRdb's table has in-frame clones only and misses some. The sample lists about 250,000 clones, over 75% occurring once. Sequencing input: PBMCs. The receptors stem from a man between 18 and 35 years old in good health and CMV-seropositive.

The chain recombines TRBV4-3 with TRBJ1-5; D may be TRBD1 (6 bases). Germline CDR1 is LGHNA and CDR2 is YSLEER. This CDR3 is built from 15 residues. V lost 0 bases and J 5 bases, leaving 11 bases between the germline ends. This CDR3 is CASSQDGGADQPQHF. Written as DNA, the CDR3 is TGCGCCAGCAGCCAAGACGGGGGCGCAGATCAGCCCCAGCATTTT.

The CDR3 DNA reads as TGTGCCATCAGTGATAGACGAGCCCAAGAGACCCAGTACTTC. Residues: CAISDRRAQETQYF. The chain couples TRBV10-3 to TRBJ2-5; the D is unclear. This CDR3 has 14 residues. Trimming cost V 3 bases and J 1 base, with 9 bases left between them. Per germline, CDR1 ENHRY and CDR2 SYGVKD.

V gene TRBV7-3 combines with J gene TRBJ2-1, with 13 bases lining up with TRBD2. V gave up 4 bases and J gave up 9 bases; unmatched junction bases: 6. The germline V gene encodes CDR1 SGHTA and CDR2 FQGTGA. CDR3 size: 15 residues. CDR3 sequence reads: CASSWGLAGQGEQFF. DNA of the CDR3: TGTGCCAGCAGCTGGGGACTAGCGGGACAAGGTGAGCAGTTCTTC.

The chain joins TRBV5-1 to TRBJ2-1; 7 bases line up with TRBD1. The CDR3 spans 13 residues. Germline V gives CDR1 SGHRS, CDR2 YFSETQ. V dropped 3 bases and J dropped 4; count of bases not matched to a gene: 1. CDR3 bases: TGCGCCAGCAGCTGGGACAGTTACAATGAGCAGTTCTTC. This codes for CASSWDSYNEQFF.

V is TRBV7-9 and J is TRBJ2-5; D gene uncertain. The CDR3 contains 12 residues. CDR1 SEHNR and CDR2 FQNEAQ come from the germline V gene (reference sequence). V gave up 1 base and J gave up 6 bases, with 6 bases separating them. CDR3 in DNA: TGTGCCAGCAGCTTAGGGGCGCAGACCCAGTACTTC. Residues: CASSLGAQTQYF.

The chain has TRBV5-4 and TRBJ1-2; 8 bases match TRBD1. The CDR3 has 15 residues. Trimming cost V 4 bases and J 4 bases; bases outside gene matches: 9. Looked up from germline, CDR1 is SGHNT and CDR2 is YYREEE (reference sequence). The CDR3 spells CASSSVQGASYGYTF. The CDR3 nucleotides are TGTGCCAGCAGCAGTGTGCAGGGGGCGTCCTATGGCTACACCTTC.

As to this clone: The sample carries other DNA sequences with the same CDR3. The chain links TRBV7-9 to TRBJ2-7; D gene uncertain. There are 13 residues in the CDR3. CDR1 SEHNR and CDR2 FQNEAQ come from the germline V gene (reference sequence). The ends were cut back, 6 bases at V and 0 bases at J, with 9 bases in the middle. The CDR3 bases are TGTGCCAGCAGTCCAGTCAGCTCCTACGAGCAGTACTTC. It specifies CASSPVSSYEQYF.

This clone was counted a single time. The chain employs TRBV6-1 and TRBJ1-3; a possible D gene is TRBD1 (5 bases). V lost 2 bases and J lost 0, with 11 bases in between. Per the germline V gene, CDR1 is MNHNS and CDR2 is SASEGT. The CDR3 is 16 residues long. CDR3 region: CASSETWGGSGNTIYF. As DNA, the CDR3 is TGTGCCAGCAGTGAAACGTGGGGGGGCTCTGGAAACACCATATATTTT.

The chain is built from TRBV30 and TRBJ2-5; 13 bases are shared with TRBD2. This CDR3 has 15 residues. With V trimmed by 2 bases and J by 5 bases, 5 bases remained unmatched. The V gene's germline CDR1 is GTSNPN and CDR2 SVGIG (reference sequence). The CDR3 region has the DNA TGTGCCTGGAGTCGGACTAGCGGGAGCGAGGAGACCCAGTACTTC. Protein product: CAWSRTSGSEETQYF.

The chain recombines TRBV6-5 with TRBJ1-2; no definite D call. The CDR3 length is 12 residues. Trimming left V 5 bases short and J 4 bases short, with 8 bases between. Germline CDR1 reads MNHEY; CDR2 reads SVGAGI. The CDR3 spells CASSRGSYGYTF. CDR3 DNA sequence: TGTGCCAGCAGTAGAGGCAGCTATGGCTACACCTTC.

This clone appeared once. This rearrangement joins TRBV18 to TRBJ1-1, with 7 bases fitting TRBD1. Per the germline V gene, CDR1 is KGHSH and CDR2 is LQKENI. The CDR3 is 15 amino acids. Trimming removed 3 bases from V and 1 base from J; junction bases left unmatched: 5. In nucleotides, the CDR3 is TGTGCCAGCTCACCTGTAGGACAGGCGAACACTGAAGCTTTCTTT. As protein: CASSPVGQANTEAFF. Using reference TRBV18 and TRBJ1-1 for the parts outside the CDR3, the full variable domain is NAGVMQNPRHLVRRRGQEARLRCSPMKGHSHVYWYRQLPEEGLKFMVYLQKENIIDESGMPKERFSAEFPKEGPSILRIQQVVRGDSAAYFCASSPVGQANTEAFFGQGTRLTVV.

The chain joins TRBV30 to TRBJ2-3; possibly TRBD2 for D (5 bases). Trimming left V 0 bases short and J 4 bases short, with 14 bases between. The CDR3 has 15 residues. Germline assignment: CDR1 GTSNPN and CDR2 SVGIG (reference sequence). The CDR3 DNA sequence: TGTGCCTGGAGTGTGGGTGGGAGCCTCCCAGATACGCAGTATTTT. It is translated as CAWSVGGSLPDTQYF.

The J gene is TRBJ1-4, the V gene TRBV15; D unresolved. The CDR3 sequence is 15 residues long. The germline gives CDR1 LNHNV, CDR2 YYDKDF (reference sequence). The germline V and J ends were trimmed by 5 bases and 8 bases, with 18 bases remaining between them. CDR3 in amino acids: CATSHKVVSEEKLFF. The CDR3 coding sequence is TGTGCCACCAGCCACAAAGTAGTAAGCGAGGAAAAACTGTTTTTT.

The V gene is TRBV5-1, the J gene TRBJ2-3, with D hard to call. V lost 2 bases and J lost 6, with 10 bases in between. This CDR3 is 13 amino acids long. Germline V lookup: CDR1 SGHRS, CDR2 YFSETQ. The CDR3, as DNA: TGCGCCAGCAGCTTAAACGGGCGGGATACGCAGTATTTT. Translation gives CASSLNGRDTQYF.

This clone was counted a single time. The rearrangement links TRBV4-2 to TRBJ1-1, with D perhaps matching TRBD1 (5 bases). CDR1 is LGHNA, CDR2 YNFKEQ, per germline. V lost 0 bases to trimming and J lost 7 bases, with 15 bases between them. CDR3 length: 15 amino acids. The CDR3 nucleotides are TGTGCCAGCAGCCAAGATTGGTCTGGGACGAGTGAAGCTTTCTTT. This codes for CASSQDWSGTSEAFF.

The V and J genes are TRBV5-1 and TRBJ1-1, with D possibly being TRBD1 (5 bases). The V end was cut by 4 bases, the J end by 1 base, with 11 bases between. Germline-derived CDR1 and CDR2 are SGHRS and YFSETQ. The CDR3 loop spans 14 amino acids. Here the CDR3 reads CASSDRRGNTEAFF. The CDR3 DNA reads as TGCGCCAGCAGCGACAGACGGGGGAACACTGAAGCTTTCTTT.

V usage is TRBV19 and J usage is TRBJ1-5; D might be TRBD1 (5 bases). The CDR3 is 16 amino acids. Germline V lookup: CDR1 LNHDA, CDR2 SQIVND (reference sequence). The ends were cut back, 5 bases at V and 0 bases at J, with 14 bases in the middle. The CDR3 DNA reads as TGTGCCAGTAGTCCCGAGAGGGGATATAGCAATCAGCCCCAGCATTTT. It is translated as CASSPERGYSNQPQHF.

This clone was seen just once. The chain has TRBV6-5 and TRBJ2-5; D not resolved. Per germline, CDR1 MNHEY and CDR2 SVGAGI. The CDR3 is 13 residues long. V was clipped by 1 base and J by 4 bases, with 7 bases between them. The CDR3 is CASSYLRGETQYF. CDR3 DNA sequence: TGTGCCAGCAGTTACTTACGAGGAGAGACCCAGTACTTC.

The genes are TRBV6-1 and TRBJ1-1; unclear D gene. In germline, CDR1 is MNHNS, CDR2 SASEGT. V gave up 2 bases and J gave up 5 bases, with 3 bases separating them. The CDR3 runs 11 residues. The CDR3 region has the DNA TGTGCCAGCAGTGAAATTACTGAAGCTTTCTTT. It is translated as CASSEITEAFF.

The CDR3: CAWSVAREQFF. The CDR3 bases are TGTGCCTGGAGTGTGGCCCGGGAGCAGTTCTTC. The rearrangement links TRBV30 to TRBJ2-1; D is ambiguous. Per the germline V gene, CDR1 is GTSNPN and CDR2 is SVGIG (reference sequence). Trimming shortened V by 0 bases and J by 10 bases, and 7 bases separated the two germline ends. This CDR3 region has 11 residues.

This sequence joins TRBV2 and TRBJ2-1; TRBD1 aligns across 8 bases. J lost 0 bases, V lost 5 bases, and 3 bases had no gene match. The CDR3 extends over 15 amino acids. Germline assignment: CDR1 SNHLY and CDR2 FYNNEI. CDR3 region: CASSSTGGSYNEQFF. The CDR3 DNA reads TGTGCCAGCAGTTCCACAGGGGGCTCCTACAATGAGCAGTTCTTC.

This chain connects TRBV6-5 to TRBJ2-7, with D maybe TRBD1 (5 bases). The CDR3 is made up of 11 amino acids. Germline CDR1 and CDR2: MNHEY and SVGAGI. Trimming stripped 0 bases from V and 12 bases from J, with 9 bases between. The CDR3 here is CASSYSGRPYF. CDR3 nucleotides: TGTGCCAGCAGTTACTCGGGGCGTCCGTACTTC.

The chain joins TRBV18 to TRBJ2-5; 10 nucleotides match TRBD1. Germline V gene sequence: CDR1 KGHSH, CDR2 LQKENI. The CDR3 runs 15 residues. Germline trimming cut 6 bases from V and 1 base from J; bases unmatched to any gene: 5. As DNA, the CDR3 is TGTGCCAGCTCCTCGGACAGGGGGGCCCAAGAGACCCAGTACTTC. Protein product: CASSSDRGAQETQYF.

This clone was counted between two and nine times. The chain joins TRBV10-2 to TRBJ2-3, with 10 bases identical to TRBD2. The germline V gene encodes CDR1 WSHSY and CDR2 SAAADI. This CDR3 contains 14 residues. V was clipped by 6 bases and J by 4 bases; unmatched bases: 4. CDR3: CASRTSGSSDTQYF. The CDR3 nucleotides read TGCGCCAGCAGGACTAGCGGGTCGTCAGATACGCAGTATTTT.

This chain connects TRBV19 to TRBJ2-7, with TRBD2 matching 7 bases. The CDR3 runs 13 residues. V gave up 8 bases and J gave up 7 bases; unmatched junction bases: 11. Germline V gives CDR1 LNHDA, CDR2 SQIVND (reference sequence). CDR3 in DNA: TGTGCCAGTGGAGACAGCCCCGGGGGGGAGCAGTACTTC. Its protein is CASGDSPGGEQYF.